The rows below give T cell receptor beta chains drawn from one sample of a study of glioma-infiltrating T cells. TCRdb used MiXCR to reprocess the multiplex PCR reads, holding one entry per CDR3 protein. Of 1,500 to 2,000 distinct CDR3 sequences detected, 28% appear once; the ten largest clones hold just over 35%. The sequenced material came from glioma tissue, nonneoplastic brain tissue, or PBMCs (not recorded which). The receptors come from a human donor with low-grade glioma or glioblastoma, undergoing nonglioma brain surgery, or in good health (not recorded which). The CDR3 runs from the conserved cysteine through the conserved F or W. A D gene is named only where the DNA matches it firmly. Only part of the rows carry a size: once, few, many, or a class if the clone is expanded.

V	size	J	D	DNA	CDR3
TRBV6-1	medium-sized	TRBJ2-1	NA	TGTGCCAGCAGCCCGGACTACCAGTTACACAATGAGCAGTTCTTC	CASSPDYQLHNEQFF
TRBV27	medium-sized	TRBJ1-1	NA	TGTGCCAGCAGTTGGGGGGGTTACACTGAAGCTTTCTTT	CASSWGGYTEAFF
TRBV7-6	NA	TRBJ2-2	TRBD1	TGTGCCAGTTCAAGGGGGCCGAACACCGGGGAGCTGTTTTTT	CASSRGPNTGELFF
TRBV28	medium-sized	TRBJ1-3	NA	TGTGCCAGCAGTTTCTCAGGGGCGGGAAACACCATATATTTT	CASSFSGAGNTIYF
TRBV18	few	TRBJ2-5	NA	TGTGCCAGCTCACCAGCCCAGGGAGGAGAGACCCAGTACTTC	CASSPAQGGETQYF
TRBV7-8	medium-sized	TRBJ2-1	TRBD2	TGTGCCAGCAGCTTATCCCTAGCGGGAGAAATCCACAATGAGCAGTTCTTC	CASSLSLAGEIHNEQFF
TRBV20-1	medium-sized	TRBJ2-3	TRBD2	TGCAGTGCTAGAGGAATCCAAAAGCGGACTAGCGGCACAGATACGCAGTATTTT	CSARGIQKRTSGTDTQYF
TRBV4-2	few	TRBJ2-1	TRBD2	TGTGCCAGCAGCCAAGGGGGACTAGCGGGAATATTCGACAATGAGCAGTTCTTC	CASSQGGLAGIFDNEQFF
TRBV7-2	medium-sized	TRBJ1-1	NA	TGTGCCAGCAGCTTAGGTTTGACTGAAGCTTTCTTT	CASSLGLTEAFF
TRBV19	NA	TRBJ1-2	NA	TGTGCCAGTAGTATTTTGGCGGTTGGATATGGCTACACCTTC	CASSILAVGYGYTF
TRBV6-1	NA	TRBJ2-1	NA	TGTGCCAGCAGTATCTATCGAGGAGCTCCTTCGACTTACAATGAGCAGTTCTTC	CASSIYRGAPSTYNEQFF
TRBV28	medium-sized	TRBJ1-5	TRBD1	TGTGCCAGCAGGGGTGGGACAGGGGTTAATCATCAGCCCCAGCATTTT	CASRGGTGVNHQPQHF
TRBV6-1	few	TRBJ2-7	NA	TGTGCCATCGGGGGGGATGTCCAGGGGGCCACACCAACCTACGAGCAGTACTTC	CAIGGDVQGATPTYEQYF
TRBV2	hyperexpanded	TRBJ1-1	NA	TGTGCCAGCAGTGCGTTTAACACTGAAGCTTTCTTT	CASSAFNTEAFF
TRBV18	NA	TRBJ2-1	NA	TGTGCCACCTCACCAGTCAGAAATGAGCAGTTCTTC	CATSPVRNEQFF
TRBV19	medium-sized	TRBJ2-3	NA	TGTGCCAGTAGCACCAGGGTTAATGCAGATACGCAGTATTTT	CASSTRVNADTQYF
TRBV27	medium-sized	TRBJ1-2	NA	TGTGCCAGCAGTTTATCCGCAGGGAGCAACTATGGCTACACCTTC	CASSLSAGSNYGYTF
TRBV4-1	medium-sized	TRBJ2-7	TRBD2	TGCGCCAGCAGCATGACTAGCAACGAGATCGAGCAGTACTTC	CASSMTSNEIEQYF
TRBV12-3/TRBV12-4	NA	TRBJ2-5	TRBD2	TGTGCCAGCACCCTCGGACTAGAGGAGACCCAGTACTTC	CASTLGLEETQYF
TRBV18	few	TRBJ2-3	TRBD1	TGTGCCAGCTCACCGAATACAGGGGGGTCAGATACGCAGTATTTT	CASSPNTGGSDTQYF
TRBV20-1	few	TRBJ2-7	NA	TGCAGTTGGGCGCAATTTGGCGGGGTCTACGAGCAGTACTTC	CSWAQFGGVYEQYF